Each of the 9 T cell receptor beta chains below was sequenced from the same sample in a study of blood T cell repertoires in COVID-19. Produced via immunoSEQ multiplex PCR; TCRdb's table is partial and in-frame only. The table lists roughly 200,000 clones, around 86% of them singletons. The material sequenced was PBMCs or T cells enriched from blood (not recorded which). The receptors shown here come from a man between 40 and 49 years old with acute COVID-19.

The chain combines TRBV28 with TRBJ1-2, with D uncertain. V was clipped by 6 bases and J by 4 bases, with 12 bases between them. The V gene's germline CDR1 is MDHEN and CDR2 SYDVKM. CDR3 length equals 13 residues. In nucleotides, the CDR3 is TGTGCCAGCAGCCTAAAAACGGGCTATGGCTACACCTTC. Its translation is CASSLKTGYGYTF.

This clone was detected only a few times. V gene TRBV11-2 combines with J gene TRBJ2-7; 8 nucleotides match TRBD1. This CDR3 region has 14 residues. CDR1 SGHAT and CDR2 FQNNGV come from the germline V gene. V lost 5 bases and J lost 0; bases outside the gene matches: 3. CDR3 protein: CASSPGGSSYEQYF. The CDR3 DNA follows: TGTGCCAGCAGCCCAGGGGGCAGCTCCTACGAGCAGTACTTC.

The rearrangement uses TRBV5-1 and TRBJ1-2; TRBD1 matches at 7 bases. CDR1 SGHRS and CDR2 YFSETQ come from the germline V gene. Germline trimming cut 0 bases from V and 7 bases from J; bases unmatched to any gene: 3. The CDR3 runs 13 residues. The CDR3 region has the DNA TGCGCCAGCAGCTTGGAGGGACAGAGTGGCTACACCTTC. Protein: CASSLEGQSGYTF.

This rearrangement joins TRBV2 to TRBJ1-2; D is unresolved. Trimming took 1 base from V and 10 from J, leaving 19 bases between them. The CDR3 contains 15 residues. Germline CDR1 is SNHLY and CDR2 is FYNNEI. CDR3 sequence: CASSEEGTTVEDYTF. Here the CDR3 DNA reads TGTGCCAGCAGTGAAGAAGGTACGACGGTTGAGGACTACACCTTC.

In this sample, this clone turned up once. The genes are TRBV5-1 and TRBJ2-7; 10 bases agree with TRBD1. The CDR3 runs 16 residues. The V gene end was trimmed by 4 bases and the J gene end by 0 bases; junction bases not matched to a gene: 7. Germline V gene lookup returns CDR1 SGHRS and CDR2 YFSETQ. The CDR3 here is CASSPMGQGSSYEQYF. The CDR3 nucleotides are TGCGCCAGCAGCCCAATGGGACAGGGGAGCTCCTACGAGCAGTACTTC. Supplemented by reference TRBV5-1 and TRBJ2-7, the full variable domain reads KAGVTQTPRYLIKTRGQQVTLSCSPISGHRSVSWYQQTPGQGLQFLFEYFSETQRNKGNFPGRFSGRQFSNSRSEMNVSTLELGDSALYLCASSPMGQGSSYEQYFGPGTRLTVT.

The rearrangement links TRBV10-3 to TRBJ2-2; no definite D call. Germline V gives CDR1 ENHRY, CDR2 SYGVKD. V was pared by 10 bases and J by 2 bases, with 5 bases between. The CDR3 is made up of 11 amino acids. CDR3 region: CATYNTGELFF. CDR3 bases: TGTGCCACCTACAACACCGGGGAGCTGTTTTTT.

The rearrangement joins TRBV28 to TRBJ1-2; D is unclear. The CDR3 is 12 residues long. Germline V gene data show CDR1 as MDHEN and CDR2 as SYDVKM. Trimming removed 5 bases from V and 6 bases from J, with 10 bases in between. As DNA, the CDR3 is TGTGCCAGCAGTGGTGAGATTGATGGCTACACCTTC. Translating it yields CASSGEIDGYTF.

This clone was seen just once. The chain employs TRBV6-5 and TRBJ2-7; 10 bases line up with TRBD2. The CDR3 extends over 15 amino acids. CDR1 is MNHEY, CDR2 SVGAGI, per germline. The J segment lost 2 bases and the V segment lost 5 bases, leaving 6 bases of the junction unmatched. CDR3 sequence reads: CASSTLAGAPYEQYF. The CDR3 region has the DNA TGTGCCAGCAGTACCCTAGCGGGAGCCCCCTACGAGCAGTACTTC.

The CDR3 nucleotides are TGTGCCAGCACCCGGACTAGCGGCGACTACGAGCAGTACTTC. Translated, it gives CASTRTSGDYEQYF. This rearrangement joins TRBV6-5 to TRBJ2-7; TRBD2 matches 10 bases. With V trimmed by 7 bases and J by 3 bases, 6 bases remained unmatched. CDR1 is MNHEY and CDR2 is SVGAGI in the germline V gene. The CDR3 loop spans 14 amino acids.